This T cell receptor beta chain was identified in a study of radiotherapy plus CTLA-4 blockade in lung cancer. In the study overall: Among all patients, 18% showed objective responses, while 30% to 35% had disease control.

The germline V gene has CDR1 MNHEY and CDR2 SMNVEV (reference sequence). This CDR3 spans 24 amino acids. V lost 2 bases, J lost 0 bases, and 28 bases stayed unmatched. This clone turned up a few times. No antigen is known for it. Study outcomes and limitations: In blood, after radiotherapy plus ipilimumab, tumor-derived TCR clones expanded.

The assay was immunoSEQ multiplex PCR, and TCRdb's table has in-frame clones only and misses some. The data show tens of thousands of clones, with around four fifths seen just once and around 23% held by the top ten. Lung cancer patients with chemo-refractory metastatic non-small-cell disease were given focal radiation plus CTLA-4 blockade with ipilimumab. The chain links TRBV27 to TRBJ1-2; the match to TRBD1 covers 9 bases. The sequence came from a human donor with non-small cell lung cancer that progressed on radiotherapy plus ipilimumab. Specimen: peripheral blood, collected from a patient treated with radiotherapy plus ipilimumab. The CDR3 protein is CASSLKYMRAGQGRILCPNYGYTF. CDR3 in DNA: TGTGCCAGCAGTTTAAAGTATATGAGGGCGGGACAGGGACGTATTTTATGCCCTAACTATGGCTACACCTTC.